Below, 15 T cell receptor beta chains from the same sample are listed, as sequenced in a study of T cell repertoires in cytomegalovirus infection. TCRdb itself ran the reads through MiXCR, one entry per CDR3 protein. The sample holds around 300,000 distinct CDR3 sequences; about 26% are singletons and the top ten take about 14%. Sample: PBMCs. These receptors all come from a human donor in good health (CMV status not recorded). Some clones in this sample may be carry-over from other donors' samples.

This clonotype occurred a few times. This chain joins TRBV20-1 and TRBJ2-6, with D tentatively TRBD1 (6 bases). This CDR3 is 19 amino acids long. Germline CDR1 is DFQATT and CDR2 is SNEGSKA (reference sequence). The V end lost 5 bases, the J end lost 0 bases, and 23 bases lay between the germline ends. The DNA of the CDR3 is TGCAGTGCTCGACCTCCTAATCAGGGGCCTCGCTCTGGGGCCAACGTCCTGACTTTC. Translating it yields CSARPPNQGPRSGANVLTF.

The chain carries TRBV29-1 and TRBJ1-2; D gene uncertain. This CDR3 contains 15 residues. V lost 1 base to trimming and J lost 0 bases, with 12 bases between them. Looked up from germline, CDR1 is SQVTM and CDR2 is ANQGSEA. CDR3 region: CSVEGAREANYGYTF. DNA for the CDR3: TGCAGCGTTGAAGGAGCCAGAGAAGCTAACTATGGCTACACCTTC.

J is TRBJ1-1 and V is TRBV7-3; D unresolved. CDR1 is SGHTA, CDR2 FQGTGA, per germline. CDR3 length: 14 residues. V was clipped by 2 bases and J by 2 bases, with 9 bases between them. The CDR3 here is CASSLGSINTEAFF. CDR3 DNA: TGTGCCAGCAGCTTAGGTAGCATCAACACTGAAGCTTTCTTT.

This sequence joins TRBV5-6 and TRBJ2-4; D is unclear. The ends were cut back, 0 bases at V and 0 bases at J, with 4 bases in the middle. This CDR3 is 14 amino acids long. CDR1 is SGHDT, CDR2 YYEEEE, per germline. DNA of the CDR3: TGTGCCAGCAGCTTGGCAGAAGCCAAAAACATTCAGTACTTC. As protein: CASSLAEAKNIQYF.

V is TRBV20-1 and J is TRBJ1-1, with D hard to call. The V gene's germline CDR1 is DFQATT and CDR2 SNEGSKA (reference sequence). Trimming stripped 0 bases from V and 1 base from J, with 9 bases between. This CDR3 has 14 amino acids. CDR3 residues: CSARDPKENTEAFF. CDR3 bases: TGCAGTGCTAGAGATCCAAAGGAGAACACTGAAGCTTTCTTT.

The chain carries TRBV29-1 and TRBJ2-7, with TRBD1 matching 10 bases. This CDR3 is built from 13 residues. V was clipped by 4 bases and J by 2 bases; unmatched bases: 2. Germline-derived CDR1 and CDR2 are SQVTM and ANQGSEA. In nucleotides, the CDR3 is TGCAGCGTTGCGGACAGGGGGACCTACGAGCAGTACTTC. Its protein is CSVADRGTYEQYF.

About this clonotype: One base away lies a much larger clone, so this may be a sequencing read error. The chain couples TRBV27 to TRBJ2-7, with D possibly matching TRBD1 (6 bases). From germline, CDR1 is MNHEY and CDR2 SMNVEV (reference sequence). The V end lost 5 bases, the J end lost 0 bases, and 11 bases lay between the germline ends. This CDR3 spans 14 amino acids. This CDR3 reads CASSTTGTSYEQYF. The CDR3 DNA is TGTGCCAGCAGTACCACAGGGACCTCCTACGAGCAGTACTTC.

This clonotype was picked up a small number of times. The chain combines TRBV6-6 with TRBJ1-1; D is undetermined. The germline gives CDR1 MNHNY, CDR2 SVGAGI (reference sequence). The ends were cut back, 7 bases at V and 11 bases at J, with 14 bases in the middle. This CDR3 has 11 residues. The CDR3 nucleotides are TGTGCCAGCACCTCGGGTTATCAGGCTTTCTTT. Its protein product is CASTSGYQAFF.

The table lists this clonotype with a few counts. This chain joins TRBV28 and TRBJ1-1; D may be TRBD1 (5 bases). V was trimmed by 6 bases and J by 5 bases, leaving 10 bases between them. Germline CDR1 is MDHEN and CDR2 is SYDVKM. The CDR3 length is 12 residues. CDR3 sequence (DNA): TGTGCCAGCAGCGTCAGGGAAACTGAAGCTTTCTTT. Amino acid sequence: CASSVRETEAFF.

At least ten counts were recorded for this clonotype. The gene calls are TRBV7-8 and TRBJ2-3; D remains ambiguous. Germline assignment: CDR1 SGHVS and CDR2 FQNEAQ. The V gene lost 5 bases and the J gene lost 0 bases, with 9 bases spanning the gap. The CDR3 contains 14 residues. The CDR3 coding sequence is TGTGCCAGCAGCCCCCTGTCTAGCACAGATACGCAGTATTTT. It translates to CASSPLSSTDTQYF.

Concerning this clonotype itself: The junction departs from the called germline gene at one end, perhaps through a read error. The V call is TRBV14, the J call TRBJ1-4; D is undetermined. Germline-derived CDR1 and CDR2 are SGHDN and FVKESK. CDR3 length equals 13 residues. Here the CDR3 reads CAGSPGRNEKLFF. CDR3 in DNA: TGTGCCGGCAGCCCCGGACGGAATGAAAAACTGTTTTTT. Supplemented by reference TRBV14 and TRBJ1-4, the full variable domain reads EAGVTQFPSHSVIEKGQTVTLRCDPISGHDNLYWYRRVMGKEIKFLLHFVKESKQDESGMPNNRFLAERTGGTYSTLKVQPAELEDSGVYFCAGSPGRNEKLFFGSGTQLSVL.

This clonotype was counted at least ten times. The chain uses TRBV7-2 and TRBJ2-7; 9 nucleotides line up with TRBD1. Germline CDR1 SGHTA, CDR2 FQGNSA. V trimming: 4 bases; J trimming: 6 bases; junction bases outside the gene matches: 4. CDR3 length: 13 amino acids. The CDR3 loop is CASSSRQGGEQYF. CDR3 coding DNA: TGTGCCAGCAGCTCCAGACAGGGGGGCGAGCAGTACTTC.

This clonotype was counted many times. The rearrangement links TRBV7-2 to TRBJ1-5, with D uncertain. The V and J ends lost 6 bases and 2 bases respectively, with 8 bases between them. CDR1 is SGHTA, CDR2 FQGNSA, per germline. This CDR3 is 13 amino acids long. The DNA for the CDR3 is TGTGCCAGCAGTTACCGTGGCAATCAGCCCCAGCATTTT. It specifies CASSYRGNQPQHF.

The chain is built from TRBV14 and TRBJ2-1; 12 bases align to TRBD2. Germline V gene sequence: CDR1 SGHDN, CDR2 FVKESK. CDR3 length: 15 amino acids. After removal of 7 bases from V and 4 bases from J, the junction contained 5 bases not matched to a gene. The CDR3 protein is CASTAGTSGYNEQFF. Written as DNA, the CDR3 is TGTGCCAGCACAGCCGGGACTAGCGGGTACAATGAGCAGTTCTTC.

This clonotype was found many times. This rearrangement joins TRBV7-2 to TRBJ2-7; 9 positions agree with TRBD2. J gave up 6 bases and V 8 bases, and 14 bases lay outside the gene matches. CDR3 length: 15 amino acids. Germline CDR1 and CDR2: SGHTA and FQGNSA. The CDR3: CASLEGSSGMSEQYF. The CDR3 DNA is TGTGCCAGCCTAGAGGGGTCTAGCGGGATGTCCGAGCAGTACTTC.